This TCR beta chain comes out of a study of T cells after yellow fever vaccination (dated by TCRdb to the late 2010s). In terms of the full investigation: The SMART-Seq v4 Ultra Low Input RNA kit was used to prepare libraries from fractions with low cell numbers. To track T-cell clones before and after primary and booster YFV17D yellow fever vaccination, bulk TCR alpha and beta repertoires were sequenced longitudinally. Two healthy male donors, one aged 18 to 30 and one aged 30 to 39 years, were included in the cohort. Blood was collected at multiple timepoints before and after primary and secondary immunization, and bulk PBMC replicates and cell subsets were isolated.

The table lists this clonotype with many counts. Which antigen it targets is not known. Base qualities are not provided; no much larger clone lies one nucleotide away. Synthesis of TCR cDNA relied on 5'RACE template switching, a step that introduced a universal primer site along with unique molecular identifiers. Priming of cDNA synthesis was performed from both the TCR alpha and TCR beta constant segments. Libraries were amplified in two PCR steps, with sample barcodes and sequencing adapters added in the second step. Sequencing of the libraries was done on either Illumina HiSeq 2500 (2x100 bp) or NovaSeq (2x150 bp). As for how the authors treated the data: MIGEC was used to demultiplex reads and collapse the reads into UMI consensus sequences, and MiXCR was used for V(D)J alignment. Vaccine-responding clonotypes were defined with edgeR using replicate PBMC samples, requiring FDR below 0.01 and a log2 fold change above 5 up to day 15. Bulk clonotypes were assigned CD4 or CD8 identity according to which sequenced CD4 or CD8 repertoire held them at higher abundance. TCRdb took the public reads, trimmed them with fastp at Q25, ran MiXCR for clone calling and kept in-frame beta chains. A single entry per CDR3 protein holds the most common genes and DNA from its merged rows. The V and J calls shown here were made by TCRdb, not taken from the authors' results. This sample comprises about 160,000 distinct CDR3 sequences, around 7.2% of them detected only once. The ten top clones hold 2.5% to 3% of the sample.

Looking up the germline V gene (reference sequence) yields CDR1 SEHNR and CDR2 FQNEAQ. Counted from cysteine to phenylalanine, this CDR3 has 13 amino acids. The read is trimmed to its CDR3 DNA, 39 bases read in frame from base 1. V gives up 7 bases and J gives up 1 base, and the segment between their germline ends measures 10 bases. Findings and caveats that apply to the study as a whole: After the booster, most of the clones that had expanded following primary vaccination were detected again (around 95% of CD4 and 80% to 90% of CD8), which suggests that memory was broadly maintained. Because only a couple of donors were included in the study, the extent to which the findings can be generalized is limited. A small share of clonotypes occurred in both CD4 and CD8 compartments, likely arising from convergent recombination. The secondary T-cell response was found to be weaker but faster than the primary response, with a peak reached on day 5 rather than on day 15. FACS-sorted repertoires could contain abundant contaminating clonotypes from the bulk population, so computational filtering was required.

Reading the label with the study, this specimen's treatment or condition is: live attenuated yellow fever vaccine strain. A standard Ficoll-Paque protocol was used to isolate PBMCs from peripheral blood. Dynabeads CD4 and CD8 positive selection kits were used to isolate the CD4 and CD8 T-cell fractions. RNA was extracted with TriZol from bulk PBMCs, CD4 and CD8 fractions, and dextramer-positive and dextramer-negative fractions. This TCR was sampled from a man aged 18-30 years who received the YFV17D yellow fever vaccine. The chain uses TRBV7-9 and TRBJ1-1; a confident D gene designation cannot be given. Source: CD4+ T cells sorted from PBMCs, taken 5 days after the first yellow fever vaccination. The CDR3 amino acid sequence is: CASIKQPNTEAFF. The DNA sequence reads TGTGCCAGCATTAAACAGCCGAACACTGAAGCTTTCTTT.